Detailed here is one T cell receptor beta chain. What it binds is unknown. The source of the sample is a study of T cell responses to AZD1222 COVID-19 vaccine. Notes on the study in general: Two AZD1222 administrations were followed by greater Spike-specific TCR breadth and depth.

The CDR3 covers 13 residues. Germline-derived CDR1 and CDR2 are MDHEN and SYDVKM. With 7 bases removed from V and 3 bases from J, the gap between germline ends came to 10 bases. Clones were read by immunoSEQ multiplex PCR, and TCRdb kept only the in-frame ones, dropping some. The sample consists of approximately 57,000 clones, approximately 83% of them appearing once. This specimen was peripheral blood, taken on day 0 of AZD1222 vaccination. The sequence was collected from an adult in good health. This chain joins TRBV28 and TRBJ1-5; D is unresolved. The CDR3 sequence is CASKGRNNQPQHF. The CDR3 DNA is TGTGCCAGCAAGGGTAGGAACAATCAGCCCCAGCATTTT.